Listed here are 22 T cell receptor beta chains from one sample, sequenced in a study of blood T cell repertoires in COVID-19. Assay: immunoSEQ multiplex PCR; the TCRdb copy retains only in-frame clones and omits some. The table has 310,000 or so clones, around 90% seen once; the top ten hold 1%. The sample taken for sequencing was peripheral blood. All receptors derive from a man aged 50 to 60 with active or convalescent COVID-19.

The chain joins TRBV28 to TRBJ2-1; D is ambiguous. The V gene's germline CDR1 is MDHEN and CDR2 SYDVKM. V shed 7 bases and J shed 0 bases, with 7 bases lying between them. The CDR3 has 13 residues. The CDR3 nucleotides are TGTGCCAGCAAACTCGACTCCTACAATGAGCAGTTCTTC. Residues: CASKLDSYNEQFF.

This chain joins TRBV19 and TRBJ2-2; 10 nucleotides align to TRBD1. CDR1 LNHDA and CDR2 SQIVND come from the germline V gene (reference sequence). V trimming: 5 bases; J trimming: 7 bases; junction bases outside the gene matches: 7. CDR3 size: 15 residues. Here the CDR3 reads CASSPRQGARGELFF. For the CDR3, the DNA is TGTGCCAGTAGTCCCCGACAGGGGGCGCGCGGGGAGCTGTTTTTT.

The chain uses TRBV30 and TRBJ1-5, with a tentative D call TRBD1 (5 bases). Deletions cut 4 bases from V and 0 bases from J, with 22 bases between. This CDR3 region has 18 residues. Germline CDR1 is GTSNPN and CDR2 is SVGIG (reference sequence). The CDR3 sequence: CAWKPASAGSASNQPQHF. CDR3 nucleotide sequence: TGTGCCTGGAAACCCGCCTCCGCAGGGTCGGCTAGCAATCAGCCCCAGCATTTT. The whole variable domain, filled in from reference TRBV30 and TRBJ1-5, reads SQTIHQWPATLVQPVGSPLSLECTVEGTSNPNLYWYRQAAGRGLQLLFYSVGIGQISSEVPQNLSASRPQDRQFILSSKKLLLSDSGFYLCAWKPASAGSASNQPQHFGDGTRLSIL.

This chain connects TRBV11-3 to TRBJ2-7; 8 bases agree with TRBD1. V gave up 3 bases and J gave up 7 bases; unmatched junction bases: 5. Germline V gene sequence: CDR1 SGHNT, CDR2 YENEEA. CDR3 length equals 13 residues. The CDR3 nucleotides are TGTGCCAGCAGCTTGGGACAGGCGGGTGAGCAGTACTTC. It translates to CASSLGQAGEQYF. The full variable domain, in which reference TRBV11-3 and TRBJ2-7 provide the parts outside the CDR3, is EAGVVQSPRYKIIEKKQPVAFWCNPISGHNTLYWYLQNLGQGPELLIRYENEEAVDDSQLPKDRFSAERLKGVDSTLKIQPAELGDSAVYLCASSLGQAGEQYFGPGTRLTVT.

The J gene is TRBJ1-5, the V gene TRBV10-1; 8 nucleotides line up with TRBD1. Germline CDR1 WNHNN, CDR2 SYGVQD (reference sequence). The CDR3 runs 13 residues. The V gene end was trimmed by 10 bases and the J gene end by 3 bases; junction bases not matched to a gene: 5. The CDR3 coding sequence is TGCGCCATTGCGGGACAGGTCAATCAGCCCCAGCATTTT. It yields the protein CAIAGQVNQPQHF.

The chain links TRBV25-1 to TRBJ1-3; D remains ambiguous. V was cut by 3 bases and J by 0 bases, with 3 bases left in between. The V gene's germline CDR1 is MGHDK and CDR2 SYGVNS. The length of the CDR3 is 13 residues. The CDR3 DNA follows: TGTGCCAGCAGTGATCTCTCTGGAAACACCATATATTTT. It yields the protein CASSDLSGNTIYF.

The V and J genes are TRBV18 and TRBJ1-2; D remains ambiguous. There are 13 residues in the CDR3. V dropped 3 bases and J dropped 3 bases, with 8 bases sitting between them. Germline V CDR1 and CDR2: KGHSH, LQKENI. CDR3 coding DNA: TGTGCCAGCTCACCGAGGTTGGACTATGGCTACACCTTC. Amino acids: CASSPRLDYGYTF. Complete variable domain (other parts from reference TRBV18 and TRBJ1-2): NAGVMQNPRHLVRRRGQEARLRCSPMKGHSHVYWYRQLPEEGLKFMVYLQKENIIDESGMPKERFSAEFPKEGPSILRIQQVVRGDSAAYFCASSPRLDYGYTFGSGTRLTVV.

This clone was counted only a few times. The chain has TRBV30 and TRBJ2-7, with 7 positions matching TRBD1. The CDR3 sequence is 14 residues long. V gave up 2 bases and J gave up 4 bases; unmatched junction bases: 8. The germline gives CDR1 GTSNPN, CDR2 SVGIG (reference sequence). As DNA, the CDR3 is TGTGCCTGGAGTCGTAGGGGGCGGTTGTACGAGCAGTACTTC. This codes for CAWSRRGRLYEQYF.

The chain carries TRBV18 and TRBJ1-5; TRBD1 might be the D (6 bases). V lost 5 bases to trimming and J lost 7 bases, with 12 bases between them. CDR3 length: 13 amino acids. Germline lookup yields CDR1 KGHSH and CDR2 LQKENI. CDR3 DNA: TGTGCCAGCTCAACAGGGAAAGAGCAGCCCCAGCATTTT. This translates into CASSTGKEQPQHF.

This chain connects TRBV11-2 to TRBJ1-1; 7 nucleotides agree with TRBD1. The J segment lost 5 bases and the V segment lost 5 bases, leaving 5 bases of the junction unmatched. Germline CDR1 reads SGHAT; CDR2 reads FQNNGV. The CDR3 loop spans 13 amino acids. The chain's CDR3 is CASSQTGYTEAFF. Written as DNA, the CDR3 is TGTGCCAGCAGCCAGACAGGGTATACTGAAGCTTTCTTT.

The chain has TRBV5-1 and TRBJ1-6; D gene unclear. Germline lookup yields CDR1 SGHRS and CDR2 YFSETQ. This CDR3 region has 14 residues. The V and J ends lost 0 bases and 7 bases respectively, with 8 bases between them. CDR3: CASSLDWRNSPLHF. The CDR3 region has the DNA TGCGCCAGCAGCTTGGATTGGAGGAATTCACCCCTCCACTTT.

J is TRBJ1-4 and V is TRBV24-1, with 8 bases fitting TRBD1. CDR3 length: 15 residues. Germline values: CDR1 KGHDR, CDR2 SFDVKD. V shed 2 bases and J 3 bases; nucleotides not matched to a gene: 1. In DNA, the CDR3 is TGTGCCACCAGTGATTCGACAGGGGCTAATGAAAAACTGTTTTTT. Translated, it gives CATSDSTGANEKLFF.

This rearrangement joins TRBV18 to TRBJ1-6, with TRBD1 matching over 8 bases. CDR3 length: 15 residues. Trimming cost V 2 bases and J 7 bases; bases outside gene matches: 4. Germline-derived CDR1 and CDR2 are KGHSH and LQKENI. The CDR3 region has the DNA TGTGCCAGCTCACCATATACAGGGGGAAATTCACCCCTCCACTTT. Translated: CASSPYTGGNSPLHF.

The chain is built from TRBV6-4 and TRBJ1-2; D unclear. The germline CDR1 and CDR2 sequences are MRHNA and SNTAGT. The ends were cut back, 4 bases at V and 3 bases at J, with 9 bases in the middle. There are 13 residues in the CDR3. The CDR3 sequence is CASSVDGDYGYTF. In DNA, the CDR3 is TGTGCCAGCAGTGTTGACGGGGACTATGGCTACACCTTC.

This chain uses TRBV29-1 with TRBJ1-5; the match to TRBD1 covers 9 bases. Germline V gene data show CDR1 as SQVTM and CDR2 as ANQGSEA. V shed 5 bases, J shed 6 bases, and the junction held 5 bases outside the gene matches. The length of the CDR3 is 13 residues. CDR3: CSVQQGAGQPQHF. DNA of the CDR3: TGCAGCGTTCAACAGGGGGCGGGTCAGCCCCAGCATTTT.

J is TRBJ2-7 and V is TRBV2; D is unclear. From germline, CDR1 is SNHLY and CDR2 FYNNEI. CDR3 length: 13 residues. V was shortened by 4 bases and J by 1 base, with 8 bases between the two germline ends. The CDR3 reads CASSVTPSYEQYF. CDR3 in DNA: TGTGCCAGCAGTGTTACACCATCCTACGAGCAGTACTTC. Looking up the rest from reference TRBV2 and TRBJ2-7 gives the full variable domain: EPEVTQTPSHQVTQMGQEVILRCVPISNHLYFYWYRQILGQKVEFLVSFYNNEISEKSEIFDDQFSVERPDGSNFTLKIRSTKLEDSAMYFCASSVTPSYEQYFGPGTRLTVT.

V and J are TRBV10-3 and TRBJ2-3, with 8 bases matching TRBD1. The CDR3 runs to 13 residues. Germline CDR1 ENHRY, CDR2 SYGVKD. The V segment lost 11 bases and the J segment 2 bases; nucleotides outside the gene matches: 6. The CDR3 sequence: CAGSTGDTDTQYF. Written as DNA, the CDR3 is TGTGCCGGGTCGACAGGGGACACAGATACGCAGTATTTT.

As regards this clone: Other nucleotide sequences in the sample specify the same CDR3. The chain has TRBV18 and TRBJ1-1; D perhaps matches TRBD1 (5 bases). The CDR3 runs to 14 residues. CDR1 KGHSH and CDR2 LQKENI come from the germline V gene. Trimming removed 2 bases at V and 1 base at J, with 8 bases between. CDR3 DNA sequence: TGTGCCAGCTCACCAAGAAGGGGGAACACTGAAGCTTTCTTT. This codes for CASSPRRGNTEAFF.

This rearrangement joins TRBV3-1 (or the pseudogene TRBV3-2) to TRBJ1-6; no firm D call. CDR1 LGHDT and CDR2 YNNKEL come from the germline V gene (reference sequence). This CDR3 is built from 15 residues. Trimming pared 3 bases from V and 3 bases from J, leaving 9 bases between. The CDR3 coding sequence is TGTGCCAGCAGCCAGGAGTCGGGCTATAATTCACCCCTCCACTTT. Protein product: CASSQESGYNSPLHF.

This chain connects TRBV27 to TRBJ2-1; 9 bases are shared with TRBD2. CDR1 is MNHEY, CDR2 SMNVEV, per germline (reference sequence). J lost 7 bases, V lost 1 base, and 14 bases had no gene match. CDR3 length equals 18 residues. In DNA, the CDR3 is TGTGCCAGCAGTTTATTATCTACCATTAGCGGGAGCGTGAATGAGCAGTTCTTC. Encoded protein: CASSLLSTISGSVNEQFF.

This rearrangement joins TRBV10-3 to TRBJ1-2, with 9 bases aligning to TRBD1. V was pared by 0 bases and J by 4 bases, with 0 bases of the junction left unmatched. The V gene's germline CDR1 is ENHRY and CDR2 SYGVKD. The length of the CDR3 is 14 residues. In DNA form, the CDR3 reads TGTGCCATCAGTGAGTCGACAGGGGGCTATGGCTACACCTTC. It codes for CAISESTGGYGYTF.

V and J are TRBV12-3 or TRBV12-4 and TRBJ2-5; no definite D call. V gave up 3 bases and J gave up 3 bases, with 8 bases separating them. This CDR3 spans 13 amino acids. In DNA form, the CDR3 reads TGTGCCAGCAGTTTCTCACGGGAAGAGACCCAGTACTTC. Translated, it gives CASSFSREETQYF.